A selection of T cell receptor beta chains follows, all from one sample in a study of post-analysis software for immune sequencing data. TCRdb processed the PCR reads anew with MiXCR; each CDR3 protein has one entry. Of around 700,000 distinct CDR3 sequences in the sample, approximately 60% are singletons; the top ten hold about 11%. Input material: blood. Source of these receptors: a girl aged 2-9 years with multiple sclerosis. CDR3s include the opening cysteine and the closing phenylalanine or tryptophan. Each record gives: J gene, D gene, clone size, V gene, CDR3 DNA, CDR3 protein. D genes are given only for firm matches. The size field is filled for only some rows; it gives once, few, many or a size class.

TRBJ2-3 - few TRBV7-9 TGTGCCAGCAGCCAACTAGTGTCAGATACGCAGTATTTT CASSQLVSDTQYF
TRBJ2-7 TRBD1 - TRBV7-9 TGTGCCAGCAGCTGGGGGATACGGGGACAGGGGGGCTACGAGCAGTACTTC CASSWGIRGQGGYEQYF
TRBJ2-5 - few TRBV20-1 TGCAGTGCTAGAGCCGGGGGCAAGTTCGGGCAGTACTTC CSARAGGKFGQYF
TRBJ1-5 - - TRBV12-3/TRBV12-4 TGCGCCAGCAGTTTTTTTCCGAAACTCCGGACTGATTATAGCAATCAGCCCCAGCATTTT CASSFFPKLRTDYSNQPQHF
TRBJ1-1 TRBD1 once TRBV7-8 TGTGCCAGCAGCTTAGTAGGCGGGGACAGGGTATTAAACACTGAAGCTTTCTTT CASSLVGGDRVLNTEAFF
TRBJ2-5 TRBD2 - TRBV6-6 TGTGCCAGCAGTTACCTACTAGCGGGGGTTCAAGAGACCCAGTACTTC CASSYLLAGVQETQYF
TRBJ2-7 TRBD1 - TRBV7-9 TGTGCCAGCAGCCCCCGGACAGGGCGAGGGTACGAGCAGTACTTC CASSPRTGRGYEQYF
TRBJ1-5 TRBD1 - TRBV10-3 TGTGCCATCAGGGACAGGGTGAATCAGCCCCAGCATTTT CAIRDRVNQPQHF
TRBJ1-6 TRBD1 few TRBV13 TGTGCCAGCAGTTCGAACAGGGGTGGTAATTCACCCCTCCACTTT CASSSNRGGNSPLHF
TRBJ2-7 - - TRBV5-6 TGTGCCAGCAGCTTGGAAAGCGGGTTTTCCTACGAGCAGTACTTC CASSLESGFSYEQYF
TRBJ2-1 TRBD2 - TRBV5-6 TGTGCCAGCAGCTTTTCTGGGCTAGCGGGTTCCAATGAGCAGTTCTTC CASSFSGLAGSNEQFF
TRBJ2-1 - - TRBV10-1 TGCGCCAGCAGTGAAAACCTTTACAATGAGCAGTTCTTC CASSENLYNEQFF
TRBJ2-1 - - TRBV11-2 TGTGCCAGCAGCTGGGTTAGCGGAGACCGCTACAATGAGCAGTTCTTC CASSWVSGDRYNEQFF
TRBJ2-1 TRBD1 few TRBV6-5 TGTGCCAGCGGGCCCCGATTAACCGGACAGGGGAATGAGCAGTTCTTC CASGPRLTGQGNEQFF
TRBJ2-1 - - TRBV6-2/TRBV6-3 TGTGCCAGCAGCCGAACTACTTCGACAGATATTGTAGGCAATGAGCAGTTCTTC CASSRTTSTDIVGNEQFF
TRBJ2-2 - few TRBV11-2 TGTGCCAGCAGCTTAGAGGCAGGGTGGTCCGGGGAGCTGTTTTTT CASSLEAGWSGELFF
TRBJ1-5 - - TRBV28 TGTGCCAGCAGTATCTCAGACAATCAGCCCCAGCATTTT CASSISDNQPQHF